The present T cell receptor beta chain was sequenced within a study of T cell changes during pregnancy in multiple sclerosis. Clones were read by immunoSEQ multiplex PCR, and TCRdb kept only the in-frame ones, dropping some. The sample has over 30,000 clones; roughly nine tenths are singletons. This clonotype was obtained from a female donor with multiple sclerosis, enrolled in a pregnancy study. Sequences were derived from CD8+ T cells from peripheral blood mononuclear cells, sampled in the third trimester of pregnancy.

CDR3: CASRQGIGEEAFF. The CDR3 bases are TGTGCCAGTCGACAGGGGATCGGGGAGGAAGCTTTCTTT. This chain joins TRBV19 and TRBJ1-1; 8 bases fit TRBD1. With V trimmed by 8 bases and J by 8 bases, 10 bases remained unmatched. The CDR3 is 13 amino acids. Germline V gene sequence: CDR1 LNHDA, CDR2 SQIVND (reference sequence).